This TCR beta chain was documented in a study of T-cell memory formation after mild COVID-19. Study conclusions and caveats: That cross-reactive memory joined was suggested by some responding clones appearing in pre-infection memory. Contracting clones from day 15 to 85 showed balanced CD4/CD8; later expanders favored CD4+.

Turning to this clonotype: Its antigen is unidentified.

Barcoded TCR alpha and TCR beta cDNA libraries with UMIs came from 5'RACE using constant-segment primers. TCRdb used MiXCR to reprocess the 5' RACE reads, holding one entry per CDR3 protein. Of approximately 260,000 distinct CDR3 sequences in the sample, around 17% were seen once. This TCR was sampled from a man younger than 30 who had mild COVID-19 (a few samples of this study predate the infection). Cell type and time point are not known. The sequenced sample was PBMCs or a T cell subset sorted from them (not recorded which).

The CDR3 sequence: CASSLGLAGAPGADTQYF. CDR3 coding DNA: TGTGCCAGCAGCTTAGGGCTAGCGGGGGCTCCGGGGGCAGATACGCAGTATTTT. V usage is TRBV7-8 and J usage is TRBJ2-3; 10 bases are a match to TRBD2. The CDR3 contains 18 residues. Per the germline V gene, CDR1 is SGHVS and CDR2 is FQNEAQ. Trimming took 1 base from V and 4 from J; bases not matched to a gene: 11.